The source of this T cell receptor beta chain is a study of OX40 agonist ivuxolimab in advanced cancers. Study context: Of mixed ages from about 20 to 85 and averaging approximately 60 years, the group was about 86% male.

Only in-frame clones appear in the TCRdb table, and some are missing; sequencing was by immunoSEQ multiplex PCR. The sample includes 55,000 to 75,000 clones, over 65% of them seen just once. Blood draws occurred at baseline, cycle 4 day 1, and cycle 7 day 1. The TCR sequence derives from an adult with an advanced solid tumor such as melanoma, head and neck, liver or kidney cancer. The sample in question was CD4+ or CD8+ T cells sorted from blood, obtained in a trial of the OX40 agonist ivuxolimab.

This chain's CDR3 is CASSFSGRGREQFF. Written as DNA, the CDR3 is TGTGCCAGCAGTTTTAGCGGGAGGGGAAGGGAGCAGTTCTTC. V is TRBV28 and J is TRBJ2-1; TRBD2 matches at 11 bases. The ends lost 3 bases at V and 10 bases at J; junction bases unmatched: 5. Germline CDR1 is MDHEN and CDR2 is SYDVKM. This CDR3 region has 14 residues.